This TCR beta chain was obtained from a study of blood T cell repertoires in COVID-19. Looking at the study overall: Either two negative PCRs, clearance, or symptom resolution qualified Cohort 3 donors as recovered. Acute and convalescent COVID-19 specimens originated in the United States, Italy and Spain.

The assay was immunoSEQ multiplex PCR, and TCRdb's table has in-frame clones only and misses some. This table has about 210,000 clones, about 88% appearing once. CDR1 is SGHVS, CDR2 FQNEAQ, per germline. CDR3 length: 15 amino acids. V was trimmed by 2 bases and J by 4 bases, leaving 15 bases between them. All enrollees were roughly 18 to 95 years old and from around 25 US areas. The source is a woman in her forties in a cohort exposed to, infected with or recovered from COVID-19 (not recorded which). This rearrangement joins TRBV7-8 to TRBJ2-7; D is possibly TRBD1 (5 bases). Specimen: PBMCs or T cells enriched from blood (not recorded which). CDR3 nucleotides: TGTGCCAGCAGCTTATCCTCAGGGTATCGTTACGAGCAGTACTTC. Its translation: CASSLSSGYRYEQYF.